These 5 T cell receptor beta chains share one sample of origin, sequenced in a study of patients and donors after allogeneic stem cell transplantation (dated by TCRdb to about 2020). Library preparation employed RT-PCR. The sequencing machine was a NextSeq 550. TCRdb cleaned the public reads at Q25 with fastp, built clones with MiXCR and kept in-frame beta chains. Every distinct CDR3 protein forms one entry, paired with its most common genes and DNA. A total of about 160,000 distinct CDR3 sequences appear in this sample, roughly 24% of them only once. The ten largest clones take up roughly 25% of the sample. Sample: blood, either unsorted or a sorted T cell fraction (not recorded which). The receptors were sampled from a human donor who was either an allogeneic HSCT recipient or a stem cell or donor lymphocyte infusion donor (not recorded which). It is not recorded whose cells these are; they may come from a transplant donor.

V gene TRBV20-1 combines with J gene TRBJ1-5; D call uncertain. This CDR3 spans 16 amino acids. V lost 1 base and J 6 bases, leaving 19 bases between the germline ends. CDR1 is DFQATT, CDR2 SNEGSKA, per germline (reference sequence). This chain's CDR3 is CSARGISEALGQPQHF. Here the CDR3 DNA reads TGCAGTGCTAGAGGTATTTCGGAAGCTCTCGGTCAGCCCCAGCATTTT.

The CDR3 DNA follows: TGTGCCAGCAGCCTCGCTTGGGGGGGACCCGCCACAGATACGCAGTATTTT. It codes for CASSLAWGGPATDTQYF. The chain employs TRBV7-2 and TRBJ2-3; 7 positions agree with TRBD2. V lost 5 bases and J lost 2; bases outside the gene matches: 13. This CDR3 is built from 17 residues. Per germline, CDR1 SGHTA and CDR2 FQGNSA. The full variable domain, rest sourced from reference TRBV7-2 and TRBJ2-3, is GAGVSQSPSNKVTEKGKDVELRCDPISGHTALYWYRQSLGQGLEFLIYFQGNSAPDKSGLPSDRFSAERTGGSVSTLTIQRTQQEDSAVYLCASSLAWGGPATDTQYFGPGTRLTVL.

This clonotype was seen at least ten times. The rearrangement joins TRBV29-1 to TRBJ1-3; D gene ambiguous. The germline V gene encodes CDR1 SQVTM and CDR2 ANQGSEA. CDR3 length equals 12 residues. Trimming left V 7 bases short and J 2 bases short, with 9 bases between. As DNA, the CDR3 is TGCAGCGCGGTGTATCCTGGAAACACCATATATTTT. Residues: CSAVYPGNTIYF. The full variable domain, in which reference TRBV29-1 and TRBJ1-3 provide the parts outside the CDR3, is SAVISQKPSRDICQRGTSLTIQCQVDSQVTMMFWYRQQPGQSLTLIATANQGSEATYESGFVIDKFPISRPNLTFSTLTVSNMSPEDSSIYLCSAVYPGNTIYFGEGSWLTVV.

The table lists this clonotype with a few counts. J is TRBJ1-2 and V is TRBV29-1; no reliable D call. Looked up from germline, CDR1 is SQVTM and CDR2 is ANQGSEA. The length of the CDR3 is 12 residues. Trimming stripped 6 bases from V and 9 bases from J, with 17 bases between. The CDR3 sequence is CSVRSGWRRYTF. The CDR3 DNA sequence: TGCAGCGTCAGATCCGGGTGGCGCCGCTACACCTTC.

CDR3: CSARPGQGLLMNTEAFF. CDR3 DNA: TGCAGTGCTAGACCGGGACAGGGGTTACTAATGAACACTGAAGCTTTCTTT. The V and J genes are TRBV20-1 and TRBJ1-1, with 10 bases lining up with TRBD1. V trimming: 2 bases; J trimming: 0 bases; junction bases outside the gene matches: 9. This CDR3 contains 17 residues. CDR1 is DFQATT, CDR2 SNEGSKA, per germline (reference sequence).